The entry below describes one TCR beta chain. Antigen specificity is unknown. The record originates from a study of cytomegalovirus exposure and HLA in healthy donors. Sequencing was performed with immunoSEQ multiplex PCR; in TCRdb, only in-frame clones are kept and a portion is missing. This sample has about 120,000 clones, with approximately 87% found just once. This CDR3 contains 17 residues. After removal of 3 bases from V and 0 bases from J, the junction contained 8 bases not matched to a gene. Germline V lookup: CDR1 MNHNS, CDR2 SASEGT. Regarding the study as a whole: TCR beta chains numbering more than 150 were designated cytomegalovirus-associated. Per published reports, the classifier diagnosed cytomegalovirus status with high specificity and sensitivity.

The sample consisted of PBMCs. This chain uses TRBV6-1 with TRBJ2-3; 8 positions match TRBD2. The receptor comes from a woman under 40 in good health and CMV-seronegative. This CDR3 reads CASSDRSGGLSTDTQYF. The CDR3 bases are TGTGCCAGCAGTGATAGATCGGGGGGGTTGAGCACAGATACGCAGTATTTT.